One and the same sample provided the 22 T cell receptor beta chains below, sequenced in a study of cytomegalovirus exposure and HLA in healthy donors (TCRdb year 2017). The library was built by means of the immunoSEQ multiplex PCR assay. TCRdb re-hosts the immuneACCESS table, in-frame sequences only. Its copies lack some clones; in the studies checked, an unresolved V gene accounts for under half of them, and the cause for the rest is not known. The sample data list around 260,000 clones, and less than 95% of these were observed just once. Of the sample, approximately 3.1% falls within the top ten clones. Source material: PBMCs. Every receptor here comes from a woman aged 30 to 39 in good health and CMV-seronegative.

The chain is built from TRBV4-1 and TRBJ2-7; D unclear. Germline values: CDR1 MGHRA, CDR2 YSYEKL. CDR3 length: 15 residues. V lost 0 bases, J lost 0 bases, and 9 bases lay in between. CDR3 region: CASSQDTYGSYEQYF. CDR3 nucleotides: TGCGCCAGCAGCCAAGATACTTACGGCTCCTACGAGCAGTACTTC.

The rearrangement uses TRBV7-3 and TRBJ1-1; unclear D gene. Germline V CDR1 and CDR2: SGHTA, FQGTGA. This CDR3 is built from 12 residues. V was cut by 5 bases and J by 4 bases, with 8 bases left in between. In nucleotides, the CDR3 is TGTGCCAGCAGCCCATCCCCCACTGAAGCTTTCTTT. It encodes CASSPSPTEAFF.

The chain combines TRBV19 with TRBJ1-4; D ambiguous. The CDR3 consists of 12 residues. Trimming removed 5 bases from V and 1 base from J, with 2 bases in between. Per the germline V gene, CDR1 is LNHDA and CDR2 is SQIVND (reference sequence). The CDR3 spells CASSLTNEKLFF. CDR3 DNA sequence: TGTGCCAGTAGTTTAACTAATGAAAAACTGTTTTTT.

The CDR3 sequence: CASSFAGAREQYF. The CDR3 nucleotides are TGTGCCAGCAGTTTTGCGGGAGCACGGGAGCAGTACTTC. This chain uses TRBV28 with TRBJ2-7; 7 bases are a match to TRBD2. V was pared by 3 bases and J by 7 bases, with 6 bases of the junction left unmatched. Germline CDR1 and CDR2: MDHEN and SYDVKM. The CDR3 covers 13 residues.

V and J are TRBV29-1 and TRBJ2-2; 12 nucleotides agree with TRBD2. Trimming at V came to 7 bases and at J to 7 bases, leaving 7 bases not matched to a gene. Germline V CDR1 and CDR2: SQVTM, ANQGSEA. This CDR3 is built from 14 residues. The CDR3 is CSASSGRVGGELFF. For the CDR3, the DNA is TGCAGCGCATCTAGCGGGAGGGTTGGCGGGGAGCTGTTTTTT.

This chain joins TRBV27 and TRBJ2-7; D is perhaps TRBD1 (5 bases). CDR3 length: 14 residues. Germline loops: CDR1 MNHEY, CDR2 SMNVEV (reference sequence). The V and J ends lost 2 bases and 5 bases respectively, with 13 bases between them. CDR3 protein: CASSLGQGEDEQYF. CDR3 nucleotides: TGTGCCAGCAGTTTAGGGCAGGGTGAAGACGAGCAGTACTTC.

The rearrangement uses TRBV7-9 and TRBJ1-2; no clear D. This CDR3 comprises 15 residues. V lost 4 bases and J lost 7, with 19 bases in between. Germline V gene sequence: CDR1 SEHNR, CDR2 FQNEAQ (reference sequence). CDR3: CASSSHPAMGSGYTF. The DNA for the CDR3 is TGTGCCAGCAGCTCTCACCCGGCGATGGGAAGTGGCTACACCTTC.

The chain links TRBV5-6 to TRBJ2-5, with D perhaps matching TRBD2 (5 bases). Germline V gene sequence: CDR1 SGHDT, CDR2 YYEEEE. This CDR3 region has 17 residues. Trimming stripped 5 bases from V and 3 bases from J, with 23 bases between. The CDR3: CASSLFAGGPLEETQYF. The CDR3 coding sequence is TGTGCCAGCAGTCTATTTGCGGGTGGGCCCCTCGAAGAGACCCAGTACTTC.

The rearrangement links TRBV28 to TRBJ1-4, with 9 bases that match TRBD1. Germline CDR1 and CDR2: MDHEN and SYDVKM. The CDR3 totals 17 residues. After removal of 6 bases from V and 4 bases from J, the junction contained 12 bases not matched to a gene. The DNA for the CDR3 is TGTGCCAGCAGCCAACCTCGGGACAGGGCCCTTAATGAAAAACTGTTTTTT. Amino acid sequence: CASSQPRDRALNEKLFF.

Only a few counts were recorded for this clone. This chain links TRBV19 with TRBJ1-2, with TRBD1 matching 8 bases. The junction had 6 bases not matched to a gene; V was cut back by 10 bases and J by 8 bases. CDR1 is LNHDA, CDR2 SQIVND, per germline (reference sequence). The CDR3 loop spans 11 amino acids. CDR3 residues: CATGQGYGYTF. The CDR3 DNA sequence: TGTGCCACCGGACAGGGATACGGCTACACCTTC.

In regard to this clone: Other DNA sequences in the same sample also yield this CDR3. V is TRBV9 and J is TRBJ2-1; 7 positions match TRBD2. In germline, CDR1 is SGDLS, CDR2 YYNGEE. With 0 bases clipped from V and 7 bases from J, the junction kept 1 base outside the gene matches. The CDR3 totals 13 residues. The CDR3 spells CASSVGSGNEQFF. For the CDR3, the DNA is TGTGCCAGCAGCGTAGGTAGCGGGAATGAGCAGTTCTTC.

The chain couples TRBV6-5 to TRBJ2-7; a possible D gene is TRBD1 (6 bases). This CDR3 region has 14 residues. Trimming removed 5 bases from V and 0 bases from J, with 11 bases in between. The V gene's germline CDR1 is MNHEY and CDR2 SVGAGI. CDR3 in DNA: TGTGCCAGCAGTGGCGGACAGCTCTCCTACGAGCAGTACTTC. Translation gives CASSGGQLSYEQYF.

With regard to this clone: The sample carries other DNA sequences with the same CDR3. This rearrangement joins TRBV30 to TRBJ2-7; tentative D call: TRBD2 (6 bases). V shed 0 bases and J shed 4 bases, with 7 bases lying between them. The CDR3 runs 12 residues. Germline values: CDR1 GTSNPN, CDR2 SVGIG (reference sequence). The chain's CDR3 is CAWSVRGYEQYF. The CDR3 DNA follows: TGTGCCTGGAGTGTACGGGGGTACGAGCAGTACTTC.

This rearrangement joins TRBV6-5 to TRBJ2-7; TRBD1 agrees at 12 bases. The trim removed 4 bases at V and 6 bases at J, leaving 7 bases unmatched. Per germline, CDR1 MNHEY and CDR2 SVGAGI. The CDR3 is made up of 15 amino acids. The CDR3 DNA follows: TGTGCCAGCAGTTTGGGGGGGACAGGGGGCGTCGAGCAGTACTTC. Residues: CASSLGGTGGVEQYF.

This clone was observed a few times. The chain combines TRBV7-9 with TRBJ2-2; D unclear. In germline, CDR1 is SEHNR, CDR2 FQNEAQ (reference sequence). V was trimmed by 2 bases and J by 7 bases, leaving 8 bases between them. This CDR3 region has 13 residues. DNA of the CDR3: TGTGCCAGCAGCTTAAGTGGGATCGGGGAGCTGTTTTTT. This sequence encodes CASSLSGIGELFF.

This clone was detected once. The J gene is TRBJ1-4, the V gene TRBV11-2; D uncertain. Trimming cost V 1 base and J 12 bases, with 12 bases left between them. The CDR3 is 13 amino acids. Germline V CDR1 and CDR2: SGHAT, FQNNGV. CDR3 DNA sequence: TGTGCCAGCAGCTTAGTGGTGCCGTCGGAACTGTTTTTT. This translates into CASSLVVPSELFF.

The V and J genes are TRBV6-6 and TRBJ2-7; D may be TRBD1 (6 bases). V gave up 7 bases and J gave up 0 bases, with 19 bases separating them. This CDR3 has 16 residues. CDR1 and CDR2 (germline): MNHNY, SVGAGI (reference sequence). CDR3 bases: TGTGCCAGCAACCCCGACAGGTCACCTTACTCCTACGAGCAGTACTTC. As protein: CASNPDRSPYSYEQYF.

Comments on this clone: Compared with germline, one end of the junction differs, possibly owing to a read error. The chain links TRBV28 to TRBJ2-7; D gene unclear. Germline CDR1 and CDR2: MDHEN and SYDVKM. This CDR3 has 16 residues. CDR3 in DNA: TGTGCCAGCAGTTTATGGAAAGGCCTAATCTCCAACGAGCAGTACTTC. It codes for CASSLWKGLISNEQYF. Based on the CDR3 plus reference TRBV28 and TRBJ2-7, the full variable domain is DVKVTQSSRYLVKRTGEKVFLECVQDMDHENMFWYRQDPGLGLRLIYFSYDVKMKEKGDIPEGYSVSREKKERFSLILESASTNQTSMYLCASSLWKGLISNEQYFGPGTRLTVT.

The chain is built from TRBV27 and TRBJ2-1; 10 bases match TRBD2. The germline CDR1 and CDR2 sequences are MNHEY and SMNVEV (reference sequence). This CDR3 is 16 amino acids long. V dropped 3 bases and J dropped 9; count of bases not matched to a gene: 11. CDR3 in amino acids: CASSLVGLAVHSEQFF. As DNA, the CDR3 is TGTGCCAGCAGTTTGGTTGGACTAGCGGTCCACAGTGAGCAGTTCTTC.

This clone was observed a handful of times. The gene calls are TRBV11-2 and TRBJ2-7; 9 bases map to TRBD1. The CDR3 length is 15 residues. V lost 6 bases to trimming and J lost 3 bases; unmatched junction nucleotides: 9. CDR1 and CDR2 from the germline V gene are SGHAT and FQNNGV. CDR3 nucleotides: TGTGCCAGCAGAAGCCGGGACAGGGTCCTCTACGAGCAGTACTTC. Its translation: CASRSRDRVLYEQYF.

The chain uses TRBV4-2 and TRBJ1-3; no firm D call. Trimming cost V 1 base and J 4 bases, with 11 bases left between them. Germline CDR1 is LGHNA and CDR2 is YNFKEQ. This CDR3 comprises 15 residues. CDR3 nucleotide sequence: TGTGCCAGCAGCCAAGCCGGCCGCTCAGGAAACACCATATATTTT. Translated: CASSQAGRSGNTIYF.

This clone came up once. J is TRBJ2-1 and V is TRBV28, with 12 bases matching TRBD2. V lost 5 bases and J lost 7; bases outside the gene matches: 0. The CDR3 has 13 amino acids. CDR1 and CDR2 (germline): MDHEN, SYDVKM. This CDR3 is CASSTSGGNEQFF. The CDR3 nucleotides read TGTGCCAGCAGTACTAGCGGGGGGAATGAGCAGTTCTTC.